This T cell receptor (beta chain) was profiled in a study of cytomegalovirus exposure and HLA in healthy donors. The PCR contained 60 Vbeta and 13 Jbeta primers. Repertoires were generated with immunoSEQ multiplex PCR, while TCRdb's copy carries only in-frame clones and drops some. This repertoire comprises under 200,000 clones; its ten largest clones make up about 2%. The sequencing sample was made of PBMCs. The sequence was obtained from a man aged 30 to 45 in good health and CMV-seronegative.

The CDR3 nucleotides are TGTGCCACCAACCTGGGCGACAGGCCATATGGCTACACCTTC. Amino acids: CATNLGDRPYGYTF. The chain joins TRBV10-3 to TRBJ1-2; tentative D call: TRBD1 (6 bases). This CDR3 is built from 14 residues. Between the trimmed V and J ends, which lost 10 bases and 5 bases, there was a span of 20 bases. Germline CDR1 reads ENHRY; CDR2 reads SYGVKD.